Here is one T cell receptor beta chain with its context. Its antigen is unknown. The repertoire was sequenced with immunoSEQ multiplex PCR; TCRdb's copy has only in-frame clones and lacks some. The sample holds around 140,000 clones; around 87% are singletons and the top ten take 8.7%. The donors belonged to the roughly 120-subject validation cohort, separate from the roughly 700-subject first cohort. The length of the CDR3 is 13 residues. The V and J ends lost 2 bases and 4 bases respectively, with 8 bases between them. CDR1 KGHSH and CDR2 LQKENI come from the germline V gene. The sample is drawn from a study of cytomegalovirus exposure and HLA in healthy donors. Study-level information: The 120 validation repertoires matched the 666 first-cohort repertoires in platform, a later analysis reported. General observations from the study: Published work reported that the classifier diagnosed cytomegalovirus status with high specificity and sensitivity. The study designated about 180 TCR beta chains cytomegalovirus-associated.

The specimen sequenced was PBMCs. This sequence originates from a man between 18 and 29 years old in good health and CMV-seropositive. V usage is TRBV18 and J usage is TRBJ1-1, with D possibly being TRBD1 (5 bases). CDR3 sequence: CASSPMGGTEAFF. The CDR3 DNA follows: TGTGCCAGCTCACCAATGGGGGGCACTGAAGCTTTCTTT. The whole variable domain, remainder taken from reference TRBV18 and TRBJ1-1, is NAGVMQNPRHLVRRRGQEARLRCSPMKGHSHVYWYRQLPEEGLKFMVYLQKENIIDESGMPKERFSAEFPKEGPSILRIQQVVRGDSAAYFCASSPMGGTEAFFGQGTRLTVV.